This T cell receptor beta chain was captured in a study of T cell responses to AZD1222 COVID-19 vaccine. Clones were read by immunoSEQ multiplex PCR, and TCRdb kept only the in-frame ones, dropping some. The sample carries 150,000 or so clones, around 90% recorded once. The CDR3 runs to 17 residues. Germline trimming cut 2 bases from V and 2 bases from J; bases unmatched to any gene: 6. Germline CDR1 SGHTA, CDR2 FQGTGA. This clone has a single count. V gene TRBV7-3 combines with J gene TRBJ2-1, with 10 bases aligning to TRBD2. This specimen consisted of peripheral blood, obtained 28 days after the second AZD1222 dose. The clonotype originates from an adult who received the AZD1222 COVID-19 vaccine. DNA of the CDR3: TGTGCCAGCAGCTTATTCGGGACTAGCGAACCCTACAATGAGCAGTTCTTC. It encodes CASSLFGTSEPYNEQFF.